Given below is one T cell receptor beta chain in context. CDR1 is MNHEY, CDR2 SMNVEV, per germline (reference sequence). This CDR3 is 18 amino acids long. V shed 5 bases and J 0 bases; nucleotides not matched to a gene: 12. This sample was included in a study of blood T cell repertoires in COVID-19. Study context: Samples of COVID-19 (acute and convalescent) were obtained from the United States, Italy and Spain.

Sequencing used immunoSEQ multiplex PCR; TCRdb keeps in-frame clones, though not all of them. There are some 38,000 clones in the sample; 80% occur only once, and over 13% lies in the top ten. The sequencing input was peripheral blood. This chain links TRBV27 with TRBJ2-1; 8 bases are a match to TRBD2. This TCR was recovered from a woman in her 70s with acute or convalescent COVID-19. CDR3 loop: CASSAQGTGGFSYNEQFF. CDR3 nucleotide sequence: TGTGCCAGCAGTGCCCAGGGGACGGGAGGGTTCTCCTACAATGAGCAGTTCTTC.